A selection of T cell receptor beta chains follows, all from one sample in a study of Ad26.COV2.S vaccination and SARS-CoV-2 variants. This table comes from immunoSEQ multiplex PCR, and its TCRdb copy is limited to in-frame clones, with some not included. The sample has a few hundred thousand clones; more than 75% are singletons. This sample comprised peripheral blood, obtained in a trial of Ad26.COV2.S vaccine versus placebo. These receptors originate from a person aged 18 to 59 who received the Ad26.COV2.S COVID-19 vaccine or a placebo. CDR3s include the opening cysteine and the closing phenylalanine or tryptophan. A D gene is named only where the DNA matches it firmly. Not every row has a clone size; where given, it reads once, few, many or a size class.

clone_size: -
j_call: TRBJ2-1
d_call: -
v_call: TRBV19
cdr3_nt: TGTGCCAGTAGGCCAAGGACAAATTCCTACAATGAGCAGTTCTTC
cdr3_aa: CASRPRTNSYNEQFF

clone_size: -
j_call: TRBJ2-1
d_call: -
v_call: TRBV12-5
cdr3_nt: TGTGCTAGTGGTTTGGGGCAGAGCTCCTACAATGAGCAGTTCTTC
cdr3_aa: CASGLGQSSYNEQFF

clone_size: -
j_call: TRBJ1-4
d_call: TRBD1
v_call: TRBV7-6
cdr3_nt: TGTGCCAGCGGGACAGAGAATGAAAAACTGTTTTTT
cdr3_aa: CASGTENEKLFF

clone_size: -
j_call: TRBJ2-7
d_call: TRBD1
v_call: TRBV6-5
cdr3_nt: TGTGCCAGCAGTTACGACAGGGGAAACTACGAGCAGTACTTC
cdr3_aa: CASSYDRGNYEQYF

clone_size: -
j_call: TRBJ1-4
d_call: TRBD1
v_call: TRBV10-3
cdr3_nt: TGTGCCATCAGGGCGGCAGGGGGCACTGAAAAACTGTTTTTT
cdr3_aa: CAIRAAGGTEKLFF

clone_size: -
j_call: TRBJ1-1
d_call: -
v_call: TRBV30
cdr3_nt: TGTGCCTGGGGGCGGGGGGGCACTGAAGCTTTCTTT
cdr3_aa: CAWGRGGTEAFF

clone_size: -
j_call: TRBJ1-5
d_call: -
v_call: TRBV13
cdr3_nt: TGTGCCAGCAGCGCCGACCCCTCCAATCAGCCCCAGCATTTT
cdr3_aa: CASSADPSNQPQHF

clone_size: once
j_call: TRBJ1-1
d_call: TRBD1
v_call: TRBV7-6
cdr3_nt: TGTGCCAGCAGCCAAAACACCGGGACAGGGAACACTGAAGCTTTCTTT
cdr3_aa: CASSQNTGTGNTEAFF

clone_size: -
j_call: TRBJ2-7
d_call: TRBD1
v_call: TRBV9
cdr3_nt: TGTGCCAGCAGCGAAGGGACAGCTACCTACGAGCAGTACTTC
cdr3_aa: CASSEGTATYEQYF

clone_size: -
j_call: TRBJ2-3
d_call: -
v_call: TRBV24-1
cdr3_nt: TGTGCCACCAGTGCGGGGGAGAGTACGCAGTATTTT
cdr3_aa: CATSAGESTQYF

clone_size: -
j_call: TRBJ1-2
d_call: TRBD1
v_call: TRBV5-6
cdr3_nt: TGTGCCAGCAGCTGGGTGACAGGGGGGAACTATGGCTACACCTTC
cdr3_aa: CASSWVTGGNYGYTF

clone_size: -
j_call: TRBJ1-1
d_call: -
v_call: TRBV4-1
cdr3_nt: TGCGCCAGCAGCCAAGATCTAAGGGTGGACGGCGATGAAGCTTTCTTT
cdr3_aa: CASSQDLRVDGDEAFF

clone_size: -
j_call: TRBJ1-2
d_call: -
v_call: TRBV4-2
cdr3_nt: TGTGCCAGCAGCCAACCCGCAGCGGTTGTCTATGGCTACACCTTC
cdr3_aa: CASSQPAAVVYGYTF

clone_size: -
j_call: TRBJ1-2
d_call: -
v_call: TRBV18
cdr3_nt: TGTGCCAGCTCACCGGACGGTGGGACTGGGGGCTACACCTTC
cdr3_aa: CASSPDGGTGGYTF

clone_size: few
j_call: TRBJ1-3
d_call: -
v_call: TRBV6-6
cdr3_nt: TGTGCCAGCAGCCTACAGGCGCACTACTCTGGAAACACCATATATTTT
cdr3_aa: CASSLQAHYSGNTIYF

clone_size: -
j_call: TRBJ1-2
d_call: -
v_call: TRBV4-3
cdr3_nt: TGCGCCAGCAGCCAAACCTCTCCAGACTATGGCTACACCTTC
cdr3_aa: CASSQTSPDYGYTF

clone_size: -
j_call: TRBJ1-2
d_call: -
v_call: TRBV30
cdr3_nt: TGTGCCTGGACCTGGGAGGGCTATGGCTACACCTTC
cdr3_aa: CAWTWEGYGYTF

clone_size: few
j_call: TRBJ2-7
d_call: -
v_call: TRBV7-8
cdr3_nt: TGTGCCAGCAGCTTAACAGGAGCCTACGAGCAGTACTTC
cdr3_aa: CASSLTGAYEQYF

clone_size: -
j_call: TRBJ1-1
d_call: TRBD1
v_call: TRBV4-1
cdr3_nt: TGCGCCAGCGAGTGGACAGGTTTAGGAAACACTGAAGCTTTCTTT
cdr3_aa: CASEWTGLGNTEAFF

clone_size: -
j_call: TRBJ2-1
d_call: -
v_call: TRBV4-3
cdr3_nt: TGCGCCAGCAGCCAACGACTAGATTCCTACAATGAGCAGTTCTTC
cdr3_aa: CASSQRLDSYNEQFF

clone_size: -
j_call: TRBJ2-7
d_call: -
v_call: TRBV29-1
cdr3_nt: TGCAGCGTTCTGTCCGGGACCCCTTCCTACGAGCAGTACTTC
cdr3_aa: CSVLSGTPSYEQYF

clone_size: -
j_call: TRBJ2-1
d_call: -
v_call: TRBV10-2
cdr3_nt: TGCGCCAGCAGTTCGAACTCAAATGAGCAGTTCTTC
cdr3_aa: CASSSNSNEQFF

clone_size: -
j_call: TRBJ1-1
d_call: -
v_call: TRBV4-1
cdr3_nt: TGCGCCAGCTCCGGAGGGGGGCAGGCTGAAGCTTTCTTT
cdr3_aa: CASSGGGQAEAFF